This TCR beta chain was identified during a study of blood T cell repertoires in COVID-19. CDR1 LNHNV and CDR2 YYDKDF come from the germline V gene (reference sequence). V lost 3 bases, J lost 6 bases, and 21 bases lay in between. The CDR3 has 16 residues. Sequencing was performed with immunoSEQ multiplex PCR; in TCRdb, only in-frame clones are kept and a portion is missing. The data hold some 160,000 clones, with around 77% observed a single time. V and J are TRBV15 and TRBJ2-7; D gene uncertain. Sequencing input: peripheral blood. The sequence came from a man aged 65 to 85 with active or convalescent COVID-19. CDR3 amino acids: CATSSGGAPLAGEQYF. The CDR3 DNA follows: TGTGCCACCAGCAGTGGCGGCGCACCGTTGGCTGGCGAGCAGTACTTC.